This is a list of T cell receptor beta chains from one sample in a study of T cell responses to AZD1222 COVID-19 vaccine. Method: immunoSEQ multiplex PCR; TCRdb's copy keeps in-frame clones and lacks some. This table has 150,000 to 190,000 clones, 90% appearing once. The sample in question was peripheral blood, obtained on day 0 of AZD1222 vaccination. The receptors originated from an adult in good health. The CDR3 runs from the conserved cysteine through the conserved F or W. Fields, in order: V gene, J gene, clone size, D gene, CDR3 DNA, CDR3 protein. D genes are given only for firm matches. Clone size is given for some rows only: seen once, a few or many times, or a class if the clone is expanded.

V: TRBV29-1
J: TRBJ2-7
size: NA
D: NA
DNA: TGCAGCGCAAAAGACACGTCCCCGCATGACGAGCAGTACTTC
CDR3: CSAKDTSPHDEQYF

V: TRBV19
J: TRBJ1-1
size: NA
D: NA
DNA: TGTGCCAGTAGTATAGAAGGACGGGGTGAAGCTTTCTTT
CDR3: CASSIEGRGEAFF

V: TRBV4-3
J: TRBJ2-7
size: NA
D: NA
DNA: TGCGCCAGCAGCCAAGATAGAGGTAACACCTACGAGCAGTACTTC
CDR3: CASSQDRGNTYEQYF

V: TRBV19
J: TRBJ1-1
size: NA
D: NA
DNA: TGTGCCAGTAGTAGGACACCTCTGAACGAAGCTTTCTTT
CDR3: CASSRTPLNEAFF

V: TRBV5-6
J: TRBJ2-5
size: NA
D: TRBD2
DNA: TGTGCCAGCAGCCTAGGACTAGCGGGACTAGAGACCCAGTACTTC
CDR3: CASSLGLAGLETQYF

V: TRBV5-5
J: TRBJ2-3
size: NA
D: NA
DNA: TGTGCCAGCGCCCGTGGGGGTAATTCAGATACGCAGTATTTT
CDR3: CASARGGNSDTQYF

V: TRBV5-1
J: TRBJ1-2
size: NA
D: NA
DNA: TGCGCCAGCAGCTGGGGAGGCTATGGCTACACCTTC
CDR3: CASSWGGYGYTF

V: TRBV7-2
J: TRBJ2-1
size: NA
D: TRBD1
DNA: TGTGCCAGCAGCCCGGGACAGGCTCTCGATGAGCAGTTCTTC
CDR3: CASSPGQALDEQFF

V: TRBV14
J: TRBJ2-7
size: once
D: NA
DNA: TGTGCCAGCAGCCATCGACCCCACGAGCAGTACTTC
CDR3: CASSHRPHEQYF

V: TRBV6-5
J: TRBJ2-5
size: once
D: NA
DNA: TGTGCCAGCTCCCCCGGTCGGCTGACCCAAGAGACCCAGTACTTC
CDR3: CASSPGRLTQETQYF

V: TRBV4-3
J: TRBJ1-1
size: NA
D: NA
DNA: TGCGCCAGCAGCCAAGATCTGTCTACCAGCACTGAAGCTTTCTTT
CDR3: CASSQDLSTSTEAFF

V: TRBV10-3
J: TRBJ1-1
size: NA
D: NA
DNA: TGTGCCATCAGTGAAGGGGGGACTGAAGCTTTCTTT
CDR3: CAISEGGTEAFF

V: TRBV12-3/TRBV12-4
J: TRBJ1-1
size: NA
D: TRBD1
DNA: TGTGCCAGCAGACCGGACAGGGGAACTGAAGCTTTCTTT
CDR3: CASRPDRGTEAFF

V: TRBV28
J: TRBJ1-1
size: NA
D: NA
DNA: TGTGCCAGCAGTTGGGCACAGGGAAAAGCTTTCTTT
CDR3: CASSWAQGKAFF

V: TRBV7-9
J: TRBJ2-3
size: NA
D: NA
DNA: TGTGCCAGCAGCTCCCGGGACTGGAAAGATACGCAGTATTTT
CDR3: CASSSRDWKDTQYF

V: TRBV5-6
J: TRBJ1-1
size: NA
D: TRBD1
DNA: TGTGCCGGCAGCTTGGAGGGGACAGGGAAGACTGAAGCTTTCTTT
CDR3: CAGSLEGTGKTEAFF

V: TRBV19
J: TRBJ1-2
size: NA
D: TRBD1
DNA: TGTGCCAGTAGTCTCAACCGGGACAGGGGGTTCGGCTACACCTTC
CDR3: CASSLNRDRGFGYTF

V: TRBV30
J: TRBJ1-1
size: NA
D: TRBD1
DNA: TGTGCCCTAGGGGGCTTCACTGAAGCTTTCTTT
CDR3: CALGGFTEAFF

V: TRBV4-3
J: TRBJ1-1
size: NA
D: NA
DNA: TGCGCCAGCAGCCGCCAAGGACTGAACACTGAAGCTTTCTTT
CDR3: CASSRQGLNTEAFF

V: TRBV28
J: TRBJ1-5
size: NA
D: NA
DNA: TGTGCCAGCAGTTCTCTCAGGGGCAATCAGCCCCAGCATTTT
CDR3: CASSSLRGNQPQHF

V: TRBV6-5
J: TRBJ2-7
size: NA
D: NA
DNA: TGTGCCAGCAGTTACGCCGGGGAGGCAAGCTCCTACGAGCAGTACTTC
CDR3: CASSYAGEASSYEQYF

V: TRBV27
J: TRBJ1-2
size: NA
D: NA
DNA: TGTGCCAGCAGTTTTCAAAGGGGGGAGGTCTATGGCTACACCTTC
CDR3: CASSFQRGEVYGYTF

V: TRBV7-8
J: TRBJ2-7
size: NA
D: TRBD1
DNA: TGTGCCAGCAGCCAAGGACAGGTAGTAAACGAGCAGTACTTC
CDR3: CASSQGQVVNEQYF

V: TRBV10-3
J: TRBJ2-1
size: once
D: TRBD2
DNA: TGTGCCTCGACACACGAACCGGGACTAGCACTCAATGAGCAGTTCTTC
CDR3: CASTHEPGLALNEQFF

V: TRBV19
J: TRBJ2-1
size: NA
D: NA
DNA: TGTGCCAGTAAGACGGGAGTAGGATGGGGTGAGCAGTTCTTC
CDR3: CASKTGVGWGEQFF

V: TRBV28
J: TRBJ1-1
size: NA
D: NA
DNA: TGTGCCAGCATCGGGTGGAAGTACACTGAAGCTTTCTTT
CDR3: CASIGWKYTEAFF

V: TRBV28
J: TRBJ1-4
size: few
D: NA
DNA: TGTGCCAGCAGTCCCCAGACTGAAAAACTGTTTTTT
CDR3: CASSPQTEKLFF

V: TRBV19
J: TRBJ2-7
size: NA
D: TRBD1
DNA: TGTGCCAGTAGTAGAACAGGGGATTACGAGCAGTACTTC
CDR3: CASSRTGDYEQYF

V: TRBV7-8
J: TRBJ1-5
size: NA
D: NA
DNA: TGTGCCAGCAGCTTAGGGGGATCGCAGGGCGGCAATCAGCCCCAGCATTTT
CDR3: CASSLGGSQGGNQPQHF

V: TRBV6-2/TRBV6-3
J: TRBJ2-1
size: NA
D: NA
DNA: TGTGCCAGCAGTTACGGGGTAGGGATGTTGCAGTTCTTC
CDR3: CASSYGVGMLQFF

V: TRBV15
J: TRBJ2-7
size: NA
D: TRBD1
DNA: TGTGCCACCAGCAGAGAAATGACAGGGAACTACGAGCAGTACTTC
CDR3: CATSREMTGNYEQYF

V: TRBV19
J: TRBJ1-1
size: NA
D: NA
DNA: TGTGCCAGTGGCTTGGGTGTGAACACTGAAGCTTTCTTT
CDR3: CASGLGVNTEAFF

V: TRBV20-1
J: TRBJ1-2
size: NA
D: NA
DNA: TGCAGTGCTAGTAGGGGTTTTGGCTACACCTTC
CDR3: CSASRGFGYTF

V: TRBV7-2
J: TRBJ2-1
size: NA
D: TRBD2
DNA: TGTGCCAGCAGCTTTAGACTAGCTGGGTATGAGCAGTTCTTC
CDR3: CASSFRLAGYEQFF

V: TRBV6-2/TRBV6-3
J: TRBJ2-7
size: NA
D: NA
DNA: TGTGCCAGCAGTCAAATGGCCGAGGGCGAGCAGTACTTC
CDR3: CASSQMAEGEQYF

V: TRBV9
J: TRBJ2-2
size: NA
D: NA
DNA: TGTGCCAGCAGCGTAGCTTTTGCCCTCGACAGGATCGTCGCCGGGGAGCTGTTTTTT
CDR3: CASSVAFALDRIVAGELFF

V: TRBV28
J: TRBJ1-1
size: NA
D: NA
DNA: TGTGCCAGCAGTCCCTCGAGCATCGAGTTGAACACTGAAGCTTTCTTT
CDR3: CASSPSSIELNTEAFF

V: TRBV27
J: TRBJ2-1
size: NA
D: TRBD2
DNA: TGTGCCAGCAGAGCACTAGCGGGAGAATACAATGAGCAGTTCTTC
CDR3: CASRALAGEYNEQFF

V: TRBV11-2
J: TRBJ1-4
size: NA
D: NA
DNA: TGTGCCAGCAGCGGGCCGATGGAGTTTAGAGAAAAACTGTTTTTT
CDR3: CASSGPMEFREKLFF

V: TRBV28
J: TRBJ1-5
size: once
D: NA
DNA: TGTGCCAGCAGTTTGGATGGGGTAGCTCAGCCCCAGCATTTT
CDR3: CASSLDGVAQPQHF

V: TRBV27
J: TRBJ2-7
size: NA
D: NA
DNA: TGTGCCAGCAGTTTAGGGTCACAGGGCCGGAACGAGCAGTACTTC
CDR3: CASSLGSQGRNEQYF

V: TRBV3-1/TRBV3-2
J: TRBJ2-3
size: NA
D: TRBD2
DNA: TGTGCCAGCAGCCAATCGGCTAGCGGGATCCCATGGGGCACAGATACGCAGTATTTT
CDR3: CASSQSASGIPWGTDTQYF

V: TRBV9
J: TRBJ2-1
size: NA
D: TRBD2
DNA: TGTGCCAGCAGCGCCGAAATGGCTAGCGGATACAATGAGCAGTTCTTC
CDR3: CASSAEMASGYNEQFF

V: TRBV24-1
J: TRBJ1-2
size: NA
D: NA
DNA: TGTGCCACCAGTGATTTTGCGGGCTACACCTTC
CDR3: CATSDFAGYTF

V: TRBV13
J: TRBJ2-4
size: NA
D: TRBD2
DNA: TGTGCCAGCAGTTGGGGGGGAGGACCTCACAAAAACATTCAGTACTTC
CDR3: CASSWGGGPHKNIQYF

V: TRBV18
J: TRBJ1-1
size: NA
D: NA
DNA: TGTGCCAGCTCACGGGAGGGATTGACGAACACTGAAGCTTTCTTT
CDR3: CASSREGLTNTEAFF